One sample yielded the 27 T cell receptor beta chains listed below, sequenced in a study of beta chain features in type 1 diabetes. Expressed TCRB transcripts were sequenced because the isolated RNA had all been reverse transcribed beforehand. The assay was immunoSEQ multiplex PCR, and TCRdb's table has in-frame clones only and misses some. The sample holds fewer than 650,000 clones, 15% to 17% seen once. The sample comprised naive CD4+ T cells from blood. The receptors were gathered from a man aged 18 to 29 in good health.

This clone was counted only a few times. The chain links TRBV9 to TRBJ2-5; the match to TRBD2 covers 7 bases. The CDR3 has 12 amino acids. J was trimmed by 5 bases and V by 4 bases; bases with no gene match: 2. In germline, CDR1 is SGDLS, CDR2 YYNGEE. This CDR3 reads CASSIGGETQYF. The CDR3 nucleotides are TGTGCCAGCAGCATCGGGGGGGAGACCCAGTACTTC.

The V gene is TRBV9, the J gene TRBJ2-5; no clear D. The CDR3 is 11 amino acids. Germline CDR1 reads SGDLS; CDR2 reads YYNGEE. V gave up 7 bases and J gave up 4 bases, with 8 bases separating them. CDR3 bases: TGTGCCAGCGGAAGACTAGAGACCCAGTACTTC. Its translation is CASGRLETQYF. Based on the CDR3 plus reference TRBV9 and TRBJ2-5, the full variable domain is DSGVTQTPKHLITATGQRVTLRCSPRSGDLSVYWYQQSLDQGLQFLIQYYNGEERAKGNILERFSAQQFPDLHSELNLSSLELGDSALYFCASGRLETQYFGPGTRLLVL.

This clone was seen a few times. CDR3 DNA: TGTGCCAGCAGCAGGGCTAGCGCGGGAGAGACCCAGTACTTC. Translated, it gives CASSRASAGETQYF. The chain employs TRBV2 and TRBJ2-5, with D possibly TRBD2 on 6 matching bases. V lost 6 bases to trimming and J lost 4 bases, with 15 bases between them. Germline V gives CDR1 SNHLY, CDR2 FYNNEI. The length of the CDR3 is 14 residues.

This clone turned up a few times. This chain joins TRBV11-2 and TRBJ1-1; TRBD1 might be the D (5 bases). This CDR3 comprises 14 residues. The germline V gene encodes CDR1 SGHAT and CDR2 FQNNGV. Trimming left V 5 bases short and J 1 base short, with 11 bases between. The CDR3 nucleotides are TGTGCCAGCAGCCCCTGGGGGGGGAACACTGAAGCTTTCTTT. Translated, it gives CASSPWGGNTEAFF.

This clone was detected a few times. The genes are TRBV21-1 and TRBJ2-2; the table's TRBD2 call for D was not verified on the DNA. TRBV21-1 is reported as a pseudogene. This CDR3 has 18 residues. The CDR3 here is CASSKAPRIVTNTGELFF. The CDR3 nucleotides are TGTGCCAGCAGCAAAGCGCCGAGGATCGTAACGAACACCGGGGAGCTGTTTTTT.

This clone showed up just a few times. The chain joins TRBV19 to TRBJ1-5; D uncertain. Looked up from germline, CDR1 is LNHDA and CDR2 is SQIVND (reference sequence). The V end lost 3 bases, the J end lost 0 bases, and 9 bases lay between the germline ends. CDR3 size: 15 residues. CDR3 loop: CASSMAMNSNQPQHF. DNA for the CDR3: TGTGCCAGTAGTATGGCGATGAATAGCAATCAGCCCCAGCATTTT.

The J gene is TRBJ2-3, the V gene TRBV5-1; a weak D match, TRBD1 (6 bases). Germline values: CDR1 SGHRS, CDR2 YFSETQ. The CDR3 length is 16 residues. V was trimmed by 0 bases and J by 0 bases, leaving 11 bases between them. This CDR3 reads CASSLVRTASTDTQYF. CDR3 DNA: TGCGCCAGCAGCTTGGTGCGGACAGCTAGCACAGATACGCAGTATTTT.

The sample holds a few counts of this clone. V usage is TRBV7-2 and J usage is TRBJ2-7, with 8 bases that match TRBD1. Trimming cost V 1 base and J 4 bases; bases outside gene matches: 0. The CDR3 has 13 residues. The germline V gene has CDR1 SGHTA and CDR2 FQGNSA. The CDR3 region is CASSLDRGYEQYF. The DNA for the CDR3 is TGTGCCAGCAGCTTAGACAGGGGGTACGAGCAGTACTTC.

The chain links TRBV11-2 to TRBJ2-6; D may match TRBD1 or TRBD2 (5 bases each). The CDR3 extends over 15 amino acids. Germline V gene sequence: CDR1 SGHAT, CDR2 FQNNGV. Trimming stripped 8 bases from V and 1 base from J, with 12 bases between. As DNA, the CDR3 is TGTGCCAGCCGGGGCTTTAGTTCTGGGGCCAACGTCCTGACTTTC. This sequence encodes CASRGFSSGANVLTF.

In regard to this clone: The junction differs from germline at one of its ends, possibly a read error. The chain employs TRBV7-9 and TRBJ2-7; D is unresolved. The germline V gene encodes CDR1 SEHNR and CDR2 FQNEAQ (reference sequence). CDR3 size: 12 residues. CDR3 nucleotide sequence: TGTGCCAGCAGCATAGCTGTCTACGAGCAGTACTTC. As protein: CASSIAVYEQYF.

The table lists this clone with a few counts. The chain uses TRBV5-4 and TRBJ2-1, with 9 positions matching TRBD2. CDR1 is SGHNT, CDR2 YYREEE, per germline (reference sequence). There are 15 residues in the CDR3. After removal of 2 bases from V and 9 bases from J, the junction contained 9 bases not matched to a gene. CDR3 DNA sequence: TGTGCCAGCAGCTTCCTTAGCGGGAGTGGGGTTGAGCAGTTCTTC. Amino acids: CASSFLSGSGVEQFF.

This clone was found a few times. The sample has other DNA sequences that encode this CDR3 too. The chain is built from TRBV9 and TRBJ2-5, with 12 bases identical to TRBD2. V shed 4 bases and J 1 base; nucleotides not matched to a gene: 5. The CDR3 length is 16 residues. CDR1 is SGDLS, CDR2 YYNGEE, per germline. The CDR3 protein is CASSPRTSGAQETQYF. The CDR3 DNA is TGTGCCAGCAGCCCCCGGACTAGCGGGGCCCAAGAGACCCAGTACTTC.

This clone occurred a few times. V usage is TRBV7-2 and J usage is TRBJ2-1; tentatively, D is TRBD1 or TRBD2 (6 bases each). The CDR3 has 17 amino acids. Germline V lookup: CDR1 SGHTA, CDR2 FQGNSA. Trimming left V 1 base short and J 0 bases short, with 13 bases between. CDR3 in amino acids: CASSLVAGTTSYNEQFF. The CDR3 DNA sequence: TGTGCCAGCAGCTTAGTCGCGGGGACAACCTCCTACAATGAGCAGTTCTTC.

The gene calls are TRBV5-1 and TRBJ1-6; 12 nucleotides line up with TRBD1. The CDR3 extends over 18 amino acids. Germline trimming cut 0 bases from V and 7 bases from J; bases unmatched to any gene: 8. The V gene's germline CDR1 is SGHRS and CDR2 YFSETQ. This CDR3 is CASSLAWDRGRLNSPLHF. The CDR3 region has the DNA TGCGCCAGCAGCTTGGCCTGGGACAGGGGGCGCCTGAATTCACCCCTCCACTTT. Full variable domain (missing parts from reference TRBV5-1 and TRBJ1-6): KAGVTQTPRYLIKTRGQQVTLSCSPISGHRSVSWYQQTPGQGLQFLFEYFSETQRNKGNFPGRFSGRQFSNSRSEMNVSTLELGDSALYLCASSLAWDRGRLNSPLHFGNGTRLTVT.

This clone occurred a few times. The chain has TRBV28 and TRBJ1-2, with a tentative D call TRBD1 (6 bases). V was shortened by 6 bases and J by 4 bases, with 12 bases between the two germline ends. Germline values: CDR1 MDHEN, CDR2 SYDVKM. CDR3 length: 13 amino acids. CDR3 residues: CASRPTGIYGYTF. CDR3 sequence (DNA): TGTGCCAGCAGGCCCACAGGGATCTATGGCTACACCTTC.

V usage is TRBV28 and J usage is TRBJ2-7; D possibly corresponds to TRBD1 (5 bases). Trimming pared 3 bases from V and 2 bases from J, leaving 14 bases between. This CDR3 is 15 amino acids long. The V gene's germline CDR1 is MDHEN and CDR2 SYDVKM. Here the CDR3 DNA reads TGTGCCAGCAGTTTCCCCACAGGCCAAACCTACGAGCAGTACTTC. Translated: CASSFPTGQTYEQYF.

This rearrangement joins TRBV28 to TRBJ2-1; a possible D gene is TRBD2 (6 bases). V was trimmed by 5 bases and J by 7 bases, leaving 18 bases between them. The V gene's germline CDR1 is MDHEN and CDR2 SYDVKM. The CDR3 is 15 amino acids. The chain's CDR3 is CASSMGGGGGNEQFF. The CDR3 DNA is TGTGCCAGCAGTATGGGGGGTGGCGGCGGAAATGAGCAGTTCTTC.

The J gene is TRBJ2-7, the V gene TRBV5-4, with D possibly matching TRBD1 (6 bases). Germline V lookup: CDR1 SGHNT, CDR2 YYREEE (reference sequence). V lost 4 bases to trimming and J lost 0 bases, with 14 bases between them. The CDR3 has 15 residues. The CDR3 here is CASSRTGTPSYEQYF. The CDR3 nucleotides are TGTGCCAGCAGCCGAACAGGGACCCCCTCCTACGAGCAGTACTTC.

This chain links TRBV9 with TRBJ2-5, with 8 bases that match TRBD1. V was clipped by 3 bases and J by 1 base; unmatched bases: 8. Looked up from germline, CDR1 is SGDLS and CDR2 is YYNGEE. This CDR3 region has 16 residues. The CDR3 DNA is TGTGCCAGCAGCGCCGGACAGGGAATCGGCCAAGAGACCCAGTACTTC. This sequence encodes CASSAGQGIGQETQYF.

There are many counts of this clone. Distinct nucleotide sequences in the sample also encode this CDR3. The chain links TRBV9 to TRBJ2-3; no definite D call. CDR3 size: 12 residues. Germline lookup yields CDR1 SGDLS and CDR2 YYNGEE. Trimming left V 0 bases short and J 6 bases short, with 5 bases between. This CDR3 reads CASSVERDTQYF. The DNA for the CDR3 is TGTGCCAGCAGCGTAGAGAGGGATACGCAGTATTTT.

The rearrangement uses TRBV9 and TRBJ2-6, with D possibly matching TRBD1 (5 bases). Per germline, CDR1 SGDLS and CDR2 YYNGEE. The V gene lost 4 bases and the J gene lost 0 bases, with 17 bases spanning the gap. CDR3 size: 18 residues. The CDR3 sequence: CASSPPTESRSGANVLTF. The CDR3 coding sequence is TGTGCCAGCAGCCCACCGACAGAGTCCCGCTCTGGGGCCAACGTCCTGACTTTC.

This clone was counted between two and nine times. This chain links TRBV30 with TRBJ1-4; D gene uncertain. Germline CDR1 GTSNPN, CDR2 SVGIG (reference sequence). The CDR3 consists of 17 residues. The germline V and J ends were trimmed by 4 bases and 3 bases, with 21 bases remaining between them. The CDR3 loop is CAWNKKTGPLPNEKLFF. DNA of the CDR3: TGTGCCTGGAATAAAAAGACCGGTCCTCTTCCTAATGAAAAACTGTTTTTT.

The rearrangement joins TRBV28 to TRBJ2-7, with TRBD1 matching 8 bases. V shed 4 bases and J 0 bases; nucleotides not matched to a gene: 5. This CDR3 is built from 15 residues. Per the germline V gene, CDR1 is MDHEN and CDR2 is SYDVKM. The CDR3 here is CASSSSDRASYEQYF. DNA of the CDR3: TGTGCCAGCAGTTCCTCGGACAGGGCCTCCTACGAGCAGTACTTC.

The rearrangement joins TRBV20-1 to TRBJ2-7, with unresolved D. The CDR3 extends over 11 amino acids. Germline loops: CDR1 DFQATT, CDR2 SNEGSKA (reference sequence). V dropped 4 bases and J dropped 4 bases, with 8 bases sitting between them. Here the CDR3 reads CSAKAEYEQYF. CDR3 nucleotide sequence: TGCAGTGCTAAGGCAGAGTACGAGCAGTACTTC.

This clone came up a few times. The rearrangement uses TRBV11-2 and TRBJ1-2; D is ambiguous. Germline CDR1 is SGHAT and CDR2 is FQNNGV. The V end lost 5 bases, the J end lost 3 bases, and 10 bases lay between the germline ends. The CDR3 loop spans 13 amino acids. DNA of the CDR3: TGTGCCAGCAGCCCGGACCGAGACTATGGCTACACCTTC. It codes for CASSPDRDYGYTF.

The sample holds a few counts of this clone. The gene calls are TRBV5-1 and TRBJ2-1, with unresolved D. The CDR3 is made up of 14 amino acids. Trimming removed 0 bases from V and 2 bases from J, with 6 bases in between. Germline CDR1 reads SGHRS; CDR2 reads YFSETQ. The CDR3 nucleotides read TGCGCCAGCAGCTTGGAATTACCCTACAATGAGCAGTTCTTC. It translates to CASSLELPYNEQFF. Full variable domain (missing parts from reference TRBV5-1 and TRBJ2-1): KAGVTQTPRYLIKTRGQQVTLSCSPISGHRSVSWYQQTPGQGLQFLFEYFSETQRNKGNFPGRFSGRQFSNSRSEMNVSTLELGDSALYLCASSLELPYNEQFFGPGTRLTVL.

This clone was detected many times. The V and J genes are TRBV10-3 and TRBJ2-4; 9 bases are a match to TRBD1. J gave up 0 bases and V 4 bases, and 1 base lay outside the gene matches. CDR1 is ENHRY, CDR2 SYGVKD, per germline. The CDR3 extends over 15 amino acids. Here the CDR3 reads CAISGTGVAKNIQYF. Written as DNA, the CDR3 is TGTGCCATCAGTGGGACAGGGGTAGCCAAAAACATTCAGTACTTC.